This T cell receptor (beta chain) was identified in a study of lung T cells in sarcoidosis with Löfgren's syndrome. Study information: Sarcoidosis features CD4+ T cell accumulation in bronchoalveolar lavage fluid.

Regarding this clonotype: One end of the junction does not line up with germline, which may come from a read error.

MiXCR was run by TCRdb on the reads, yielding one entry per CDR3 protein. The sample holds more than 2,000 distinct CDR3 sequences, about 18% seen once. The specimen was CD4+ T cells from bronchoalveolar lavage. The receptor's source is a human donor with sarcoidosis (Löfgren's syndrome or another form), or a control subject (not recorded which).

The CDR3 here is CAGSEASGGEQYF. DNA of the CDR3: TGTGCCGGCAGTGAAGCGAGCGGGGGCGAGCAGTACTTC. The chain carries TRBV2 and TRBJ2-7; TRBD2 aligns across 8 bases. Germline V lookup: CDR1 SNHLY, CDR2 FYNNEI. This CDR3 spans 13 amino acids.